The sequence of this T cell receptor (beta chain) was determined in a study of blood T cell repertoires in COVID-19. Per the authors' pipeline: Amplified reference gene primers provided the basis for estimating nucleated cell counts. Clones were sequenced by immunoSEQ multiplex PCR, and TCRdb holds only the in-frame ones, with some missing. V and J calls and clone size are those listed in that table; D and trimming were worked out from the DNA. The sample shows some 70,000 clones, around 86% of them seen only once. Trimming shortened V by 11 bases and J by 3 bases, and 34 bases separated the two germline ends. Germline assignment: CDR1 MNHEY and CDR2 SMNVEV (reference sequence). This CDR3 has 19 residues.

The chain uses TRBV27 and TRBJ1-2, with D maybe TRBD1 (6 bases). Sequencing was performed on peripheral blood. This TCR came from a man over 45 with active COVID-19. CDR3 in amino acids: CAPFPRGKDSPPTHYGYTF. The DNA of the CDR3 is TGTGCCCCCTTTCCTAGGGGGAAAGATTCACCCCCCACCCACTATGGCTACACCTTC.